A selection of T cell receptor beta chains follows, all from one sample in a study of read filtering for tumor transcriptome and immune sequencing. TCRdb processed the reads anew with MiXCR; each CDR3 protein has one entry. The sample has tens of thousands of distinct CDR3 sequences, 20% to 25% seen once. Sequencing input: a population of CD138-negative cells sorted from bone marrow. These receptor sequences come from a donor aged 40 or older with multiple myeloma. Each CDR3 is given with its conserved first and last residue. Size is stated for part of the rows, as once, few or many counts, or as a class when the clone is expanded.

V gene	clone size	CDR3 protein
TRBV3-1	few	CASSQEPRTDTQYF
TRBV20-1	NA	CSARTDRLNNEQFF
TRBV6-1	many	CASSVNGGADSYNEQFF
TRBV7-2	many	CASSLEQGANQPQHF
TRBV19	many	CASSNDPWANSPLHF
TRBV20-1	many	CSAATGKANEKLFF
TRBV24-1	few	CATSRGIGIGELFF
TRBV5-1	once	CASSFLGGGTDTQYF
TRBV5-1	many	CASRGTGTYEQYF
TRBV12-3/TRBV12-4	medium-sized	CASSYWDSNQPQHF
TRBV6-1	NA	CASSRDTSSYEQYF
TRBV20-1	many	CSASVGDYGYTF
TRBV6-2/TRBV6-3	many	CASSISGAQGEAFF
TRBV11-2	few	CASGGTRSGSDTQYF
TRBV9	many	CASSAEGATYNEQFF
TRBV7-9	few	CATTPDRAIEKLFF
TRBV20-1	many	CSAGTQPSYNEQFF